This is a list of T cell receptor beta chains from one sample in a study of control samples from healthy donors and cancer patients. Using immunoSEQ multiplex PCR, the repertoire was profiled, and TCRdb retains in-frame clones only, with some absent. The sample carries about 170,000 clones, about 90% recorded once. The sequenced sample consisted of blood. The receptors were sampled from a man aged 25-45 years in good health. Both conserved end residues are part of each CDR3. The order of the fields is D gene, J gene, clone size, V gene, CDR3 protein, CDR3 DNA. The D gene is left open where the match is weak. Size is omitted from some rows. Given values are once, few, many or a class for expanded clones.

D: NA
J: TRBJ1-5
size: NA
V: TRBV6-5
CDR3: CASGSYSNQPQHF
DNA: TGTGCCAGCGGCAGTTATAGCAATCAGCCCCAGCATTTT

D: NA
J: TRBJ1-1
size: NA
V: TRBV9
CDR3: CASSGRGPTEAFF
DNA: TGTGCCAGCAGCGGCCGGGGGCCCACTGAAGCTTTCTTT

D: TRBD2
J: TRBJ2-5
size: once
V: TRBV6-5
CDR3: CASSYGVREAQETQYF
DNA: TGTGCCAGCAGTTATGGTGTGCGGGAGGCCCAAGAGACCCAGTACTTC

D: TRBD1
J: TRBJ1-2
size: few
V: TRBV27
CDR3: CASSLSGQGIYGYTF
DNA: TGTGCCAGCAGTTTATCGGGACAGGGGATCTATGGCTACACCTTC

D: NA
J: TRBJ2-2
size: NA
V: TRBV29-1
CDR3: CSVASILNTGELFF
DNA: TGCAGCGTTGCGTCCATCTTAAACACCGGGGAGCTGTTTTTT

D: NA
J: TRBJ2-7
size: NA
V: TRBV24-1
CDR3: CATSDTAYEQYF
DNA: TGTGCCACCAGTGATACAGCCTACGAGCAGTACTTC

D: NA
J: TRBJ1-1
size: NA
V: TRBV7-9
CDR3: CASSRVYQGTVTEAFF
DNA: TGTGCCAGCAGCCGTGTTTACCAGGGGACCGTAACTGAAGCTTTCTTT

D: NA
J: TRBJ1-6
size: NA
V: TRBV18
CDR3: CASSPSGYSPLHF
DNA: TGTGCCAGCTCACCGAGCGGATATTCACCCCTCCACTTT

D: NA
J: TRBJ1-4
size: NA
V: TRBV5-6
CDR3: CASSLARPTGGKLFF
DNA: TGTGCCAGCAGCTTGGCCAGGCCAACCGGCGGTAAACTGTTTTTT

D: TRBD1
J: TRBJ1-2
size: NA
V: TRBV11-2
CDR3: CASSLVRTGTGEGYGYTF
DNA: TGTGCCAGCAGCTTAGTACGAACAGGGACAGGCGAGGGCTATGGCTACACCTTC

D: TRBD1
J: TRBJ1-2
size: NA
V: TRBV6-5
CDR3: CASSTRTGSGYGYTF
DNA: TGTGCCAGCAGTACCCGGACAGGCTCGGGGTATGGCTACACCTTC

D: NA
J: TRBJ1-5
size: few
V: TRBV28
CDR3: CASSSGGSWQPQHF
DNA: TGTGCCAGCAGTTCGGGGGGTTCATGGCAGCCCCAGCATTTT

D: NA
J: TRBJ1-6
size: once
V: TRBV2
CDR3: CASKGGLGSPLHF
DNA: TGTGCCAGCAAAGGTGGCTTGGGTTCACCCCTCCACTTT

D: NA
J: TRBJ2-1
size: NA
V: TRBV5-1
CDR3: CASSPGHNEQFF
DNA: TGCGCCAGCAGCCCGGGACATAATGAGCAGTTCTTC

D: NA
J: TRBJ1-5
size: NA
V: TRBV6-1
CDR3: CASSDPRVRQPQHF
DNA: TGTGCCAGCAGTGACCCCAGGGTAAGACAGCCCCAGCATTTT

D: NA
J: TRBJ2-5
size: once
V: TRBV20-1
CDR3: CSLDREETQYF
DNA: TGCAGTTTAGACAGAGAAGAGACCCAGTACTTC

D: NA
J: TRBJ1-4
size: NA
V: TRBV14
CDR3: CASSPTWATSPTEKLFF
DNA: TGTGCCAGCAGTCCCACGTGGGCCACTAGCCCCACTGAAAAACTGTTTTTT

D: NA
J: TRBJ2-5
size: NA
V: TRBV29-1
CDR3: CSATGTTRTETQYF
DNA: TGCAGCGCCACGGGGACAACCAGGACAGAGACCCAGTACTTC

D: NA
J: TRBJ2-6
size: NA
V: TRBV5-6
CDR3: CASSTDRLSGANVLTF
DNA: TGTGCCAGCAGCACGGACAGATTATCTGGGGCCAACGTCCTGACTTTC

D: NA
J: TRBJ2-7
size: NA
V: TRBV5-6
CDR3: CASSLAGRDYEQYF
DNA: TGTGCCAGCAGCTTGGCCGGACGGGACTACGAGCAGTACTTC

D: NA
J: TRBJ2-7
size: NA
V: TRBV5-5
CDR3: CASGQGEYEQYF
DNA: TGTGCCTCTGGGCAGGGAGAGTACGAGCAGTACTTC

D: NA
J: TRBJ1-1
size: NA
V: TRBV5-4
CDR3: CASSFRGHFLGTEAFF
DNA: TGTGCCAGCAGCTTTAGGGGCCACTTCCTCGGCACTGAAGCTTTCTTT

D: NA
J: TRBJ1-1
size: NA
V: TRBV10-3
CDR3: CAISSFFEAFF
DNA: TGTGCCATCAGTTCCTTTTTTGAAGCTTTCTTT

D: NA
J: TRBJ2-7
size: NA
V: TRBV29-1
CDR3: CSVRSTGADEQYF
DNA: TGCAGCGTTCGGTCCACCGGGGCGGACGAGCAGTACTTC

D: NA
J: TRBJ1-2
size: few
V: TRBV24-1
CDR3: CATSRAGFGYTF
DNA: TGTGCCACCAGCCGGGCAGGGTTTGGCTACACCTTC

D: NA
J: TRBJ2-1
size: NA
V: TRBV6-6
CDR3: CASTPKGGDTYNEQFF
DNA: TGTGCCAGCACTCCCAAGGGGGGGGATACCTACAATGAGCAGTTCTTC

D: NA
J: TRBJ1-1
size: NA
V: TRBV13
CDR3: CASSFRGSSTEAFF
DNA: TGTGCCAGCAGCTTTCGTGGCTCAAGCACTGAAGCTTTCTTT

D: NA
J: TRBJ1-4
size: NA
V: TRBV30
CDR3: CAWSSEEKLFF
DNA: TGTGCCTGGAGCTCGGAGGAAAAACTGTTTTTT

D: NA
J: TRBJ1-1
size: NA
V: TRBV5-6
CDR3: CASSLQGPGGTEAFF
DNA: TGTGCCAGCAGCTTGCAGGGGCCTGGGGGGACTGAAGCTTTCTTT

D: TRBD1
J: TRBJ1-1
size: NA
V: TRBV5-1
CDR3: CASSRDRGYTEAFF
DNA: TGCGCCAGCAGCCGGGACAGGGGCTACACTGAAGCTTTCTTT

D: TRBD2
J: TRBJ2-3
size: NA
V: TRBV3-1/TRBV3-2
CDR3: CASSQSSGLAGADTQYF
DNA: TGTGCCAGCAGCCAGAGTTCAGGGCTAGCGGGCGCAGATACGCAGTATTTT

D: NA
J: TRBJ1-1
size: NA
V: TRBV28
CDR3: CASNSPGGGRDTEAFF
DNA: TGTGCCAGCAACTCTCCCGGGGGGGGAAGAGACACTGAAGCTTTCTTT

D: TRBD1
J: TRBJ1-1
size: NA
V: TRBV7-2
CDR3: CASNTGGVNTEAFF
DNA: TGTGCCAGCAACACAGGGGGCGTGAACACTGAAGCTTTCTTT

D: TRBD2
J: TRBJ2-2
size: NA
V: TRBV11-3
CDR3: CASSLDRGGRQMRRTGELFF
DNA: TGTGCCAGCAGCCTAGATCGGGGGGGTAGACAGATGCGGAGGACCGGGGAGCTGTTTTTT

D: NA
J: TRBJ2-7
size: NA
V: TRBV7-2
CDR3: CASSSYWTQYF
DNA: TGTGCCAGCAGCTCGTACTGGACGCAGTACTTC

D: NA
J: TRBJ2-1
size: NA
V: TRBV7-6
CDR3: CASSLEEGSSYNEQFF
DNA: TGTGCCAGCTCACTGGAGGAGGGTAGCTCCTACAATGAGCAGTTCTTC

D: NA
J: TRBJ2-3
size: NA
V: TRBV12-3/TRBV12-4
CDR3: CASSGQRDTQYF
DNA: TGTGCCAGCAGTGGCCAGAGAGATACGCAGTATTTT

D: TRBD1
J: TRBJ1-1
size: once
V: TRBV27
CDR3: CASSSLPRDRDYIQAFF
DNA: TGTGCCAGCAGTTCGTTACCCCGGGACAGGGACTATATTCAAGCTTTCTTT

D: TRBD1
J: TRBJ1-4
size: NA
V: TRBV24-1
CDR3: CATSDPGTGSEKLFF
DNA: TGTGCCACCAGTGACCCCGGGACAGGGTCTGAAAAACTGTTTTTT

D: NA
J: TRBJ2-7
size: NA
V: TRBV28
CDR3: CASSSGDSSDYEQYF
DNA: TGTGCCAGCAGTTCCGGGGACTCAAGTGACTACGAGCAGTACTTC

D: TRBD1
J: TRBJ2-7
size: NA
V: TRBV5-6
CDR3: CASSWITGAAYEQYF
DNA: TGTGCCAGCAGCTGGATAACAGGGGCCGCCTACGAGCAGTACTTC

D: NA
J: TRBJ2-1
size: NA
V: TRBV6-4
CDR3: CASRDGLSNEQFF
DNA: TGTGCCAGCAGAGACGGACTGTCCAATGAGCAGTTCTTC

D: NA
J: TRBJ2-3
size: NA
V: TRBV6-2/TRBV6-3
CDR3: CASSSLGDTQYF
DNA: TGTGCCAGCAGTTCCCTAGGGGATACGCAGTATTTT

D: NA
J: TRBJ1-1
size: NA
V: TRBV7-2
CDR3: CASSYLNTEAFF
DNA: TGTGCCAGCAGCTACCTCAACACTGAAGCTTTCTTT

D: NA
J: TRBJ1-1
size: NA
V: TRBV9
CDR3: CASSYEGGNTEAFF
DNA: TGTGCCAGCAGCTACGAGGGGGGGAACACTGAAGCTTTCTTT

D: NA
J: TRBJ1-3
size: NA
V: TRBV6-1
CDR3: CASSEGTAGNTIYF
DNA: TGTGCCAGCAGTGAAGGGACAGCTGGAAACACCATATATTTT